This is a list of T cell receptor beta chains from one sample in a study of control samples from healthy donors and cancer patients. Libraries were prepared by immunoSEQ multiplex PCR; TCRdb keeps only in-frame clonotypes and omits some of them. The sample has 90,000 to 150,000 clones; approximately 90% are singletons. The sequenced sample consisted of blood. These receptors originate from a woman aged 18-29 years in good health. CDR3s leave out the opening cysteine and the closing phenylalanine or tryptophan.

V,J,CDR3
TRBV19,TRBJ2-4,ASSKTSGRINIQY
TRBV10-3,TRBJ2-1,AISGTSGRAFNEQF
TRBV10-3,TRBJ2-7,AISESGVGEQY
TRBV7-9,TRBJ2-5,ASTLGSPQETQY
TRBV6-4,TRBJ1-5,ASSEVGGQGLQPQH
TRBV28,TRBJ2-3,ASAGHRLKSHSTDTQY
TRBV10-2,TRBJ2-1,ASLRRTGCRLNYNEQF
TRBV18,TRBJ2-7,ASSPAGQGFTPHEQY
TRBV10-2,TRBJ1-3,ASSGGGSGNTIY
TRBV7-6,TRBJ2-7,ASSLAGLAGDEQY
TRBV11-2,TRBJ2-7,ASSPGRLYEQY
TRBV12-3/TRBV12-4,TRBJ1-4,ASRHFNEKLF
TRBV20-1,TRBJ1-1,SASFRTPTEAF
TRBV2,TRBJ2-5,ASKELAYQETQY
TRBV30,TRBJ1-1,AWSPGSPGLENTEAF
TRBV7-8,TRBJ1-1,ASSLVGGNTEAF
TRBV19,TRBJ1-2,ASSILGQSNYGYT
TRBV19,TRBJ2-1,AIISLIGQYNEQF
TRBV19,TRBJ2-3,ASSPRESDTQY
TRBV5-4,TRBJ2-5,ASSLGRGFQETQY
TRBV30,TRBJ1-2,AWRAFGTGRGYT
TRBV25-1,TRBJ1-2,ASSAPGQDGYT
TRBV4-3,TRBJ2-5,ASSQGVGQQGPGYQETQY
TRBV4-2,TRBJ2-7,ASSHNRGYPTYEQY
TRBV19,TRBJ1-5,ASSRRGGLENSNQPQH
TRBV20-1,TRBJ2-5,SARYRETQY
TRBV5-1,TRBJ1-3,ASSLGGPGTNSGNTIY
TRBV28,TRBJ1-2,ASSSRLTRGYT
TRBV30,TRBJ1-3,AWSVGTPGNTIY
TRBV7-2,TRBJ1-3,ASSLVFSSGNTIY
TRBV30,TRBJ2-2,AWSYFRLAGETGELF
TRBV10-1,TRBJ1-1,ASKYRDMNTEAF
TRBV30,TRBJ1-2,AWSRWDRSFYGYT
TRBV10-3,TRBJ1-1,AIRQGALNFTEAF
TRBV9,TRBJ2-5,ASSALTGGPSETQY
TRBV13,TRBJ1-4,ASSLRDIREKLF
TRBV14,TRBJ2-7,ASSQDRNRDRGHEQY
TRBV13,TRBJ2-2,ASSPRGDRGNTGELF
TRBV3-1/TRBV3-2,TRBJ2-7,ASGRQSSYEQY
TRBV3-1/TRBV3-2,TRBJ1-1,ASSQDLGALVEAF
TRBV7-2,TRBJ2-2,ASSPPPNTNTGELF
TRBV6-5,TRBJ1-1,ASRGQSMNTEAF
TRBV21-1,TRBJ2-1,ASSKDLWGWLNEQF
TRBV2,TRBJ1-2,ASSRQTYGYT
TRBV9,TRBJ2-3,ASSPGTTPTDTQY
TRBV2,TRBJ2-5,ASSDRGYQETQY
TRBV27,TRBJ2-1,ASSLGTSGYNEQF
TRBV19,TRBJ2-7,ASSIGKTGRRINSYEQY
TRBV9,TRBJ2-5,ASSVGSSVETQY
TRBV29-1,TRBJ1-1,SLMRLEGEAF
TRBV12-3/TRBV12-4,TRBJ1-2,ASSLAGSGYT
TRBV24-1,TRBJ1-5,ATSDPGQNQPQH
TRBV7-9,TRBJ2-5,ASSRWEGWSPKETQY
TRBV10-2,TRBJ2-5,ACSLTGFQETQY
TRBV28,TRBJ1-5,ASSFVFQGKQPQH